Included here is one T cell receptor beta chain sequence, with context. The trim removed 6 bases at V and 2 bases at J, leaving 4 bases unmatched. The CDR3 consists of 14 residues. Per germline, CDR1 SQVTM and CDR2 ANQGSEA. The data derive from a study of blood T cell repertoires in COVID-19. Study-level background: Acute and convalescent COVID-19 specimens originated in the United States, Italy and Spain. PBMCs, B-cell-depleted T cells, or T cells were the source of the cDNA or gDNA that made up the material.

Seattle researchers signed up patients amid active infection and tracked them longitudinally. Authors' analysis steps: It was from reference gene primer amplification that nucleated cell counts were estimated. Here immunoSEQ multiplex PCR was the method, and the copy in TCRdb shows in-frame clones only, minus some. Clone size and V and J calls were adopted from that table, with D and trimming inferred from the DNA. The sample shows over 150,000 clones, more than 70% of them seen only once. V usage is TRBV29-1 and J usage is TRBJ2-6, with 7 bases matching TRBD1. The sequencing sample was made of peripheral blood. The sequence came from a man in his fifties or sixties with COVID-19, enrolled during active disease. CDR3: CSVPTGAGANVLTF. The CDR3 region has the DNA TGCAGCGTGCCCACAGGGGCTGGGGCCAACGTCCTGACTTTC.